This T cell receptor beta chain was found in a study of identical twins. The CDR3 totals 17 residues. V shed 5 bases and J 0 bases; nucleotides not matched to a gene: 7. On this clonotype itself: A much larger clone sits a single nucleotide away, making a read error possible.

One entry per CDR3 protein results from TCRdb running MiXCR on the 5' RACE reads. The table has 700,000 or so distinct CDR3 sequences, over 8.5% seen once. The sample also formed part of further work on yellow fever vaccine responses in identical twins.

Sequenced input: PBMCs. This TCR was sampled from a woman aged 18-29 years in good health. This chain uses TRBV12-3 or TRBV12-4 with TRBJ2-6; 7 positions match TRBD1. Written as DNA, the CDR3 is TGTGCCAGCAGTCCGACAGGGAGCTCCTCTGGGGCCAACGTCCTGACTTTC. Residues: CASSPTGSSSGANVLTF.